The source of this T cell receptor beta chain is a study of graft-versus-host responses after intestinal transplantation. Study-wide background: All of the recipients had induction that used anti-thymocyte globulin, then tacrolimus and steroids for approximately 3 years.

With respect to this clone: Antigen unknown.

Germline V gene lookup returns CDR1 SGHDT and CDR2 YYEEEE. V shed 1 base and J shed 0 bases, with 11 bases lying between them. The CDR3 has 16 amino acids. Assay used: immunoSEQ multiplex PCR; TCRdb lists only in-frame clones, some missing. Among roughly 12,000 clones listed, approximately 84% were seen once. Overall study findings and caveats: Early post-transplant HvG declines showed an association with peak circulating GvH clone levels. Marrow from the recipient contained GvH clones, some of which had appeared first in ileum or blood. Allografts carried high graft-versus-host to host-versus-graft clonal ratios in patients having graft-donor T cell macrochimerism.

Material: PBMCs, obtained around 320 days after intestinal transplant. This rearrangement joins TRBV5-6 to TRBJ1-5, with a weak D call TRBD1 (6 bases). The sequence was obtained from a human patient who received an intestinal transplant, so some T cells may come from the graft donor. CDR3 loop: CASSLRGAYSNQPQHF. CDR3 in DNA: TGTGCCAGCAGCTTGAGGGGGGCCTATAGCAATCAGCCCCAGCATTTT. Together with reference TRBV5-6 and TRBJ1-5, the CDR3 gives the full variable domain: DAGVTQSPTHLIKTRGQQVTLRCSPKSGHDTVSWYQQALGQGPQFIFQYYEEEERQRGNFPDRFSGHQFPNYSSELNVNALLLGDSALYLCASSLRGAYSNQPQHFGDGTRLSIL.